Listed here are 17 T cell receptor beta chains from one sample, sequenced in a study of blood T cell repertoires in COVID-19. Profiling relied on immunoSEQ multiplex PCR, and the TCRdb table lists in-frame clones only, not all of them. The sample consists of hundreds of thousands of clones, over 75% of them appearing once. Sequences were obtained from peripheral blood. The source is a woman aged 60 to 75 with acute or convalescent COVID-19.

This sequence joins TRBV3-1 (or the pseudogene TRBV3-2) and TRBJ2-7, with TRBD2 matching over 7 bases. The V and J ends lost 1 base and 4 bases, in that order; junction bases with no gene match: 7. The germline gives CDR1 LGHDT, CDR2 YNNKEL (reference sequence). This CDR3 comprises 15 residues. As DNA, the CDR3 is TGTGCCAGCAGCCAAGTTAGGCTAGCGGCTTACGAGCAGTACTTC. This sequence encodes CASSQVRLAAYEQYF.

CDR3 protein: CASSPWRGYGYTF. CDR3 in DNA: TGTGCCAGCAGTCCATGGAGAGGATATGGCTACACCTTC. The chain couples TRBV12-3 or TRBV12-4 to TRBJ1-2, with D uncertain. V was clipped by 5 bases and J by 5 bases, with 12 bases between them. This CDR3 comprises 13 residues.

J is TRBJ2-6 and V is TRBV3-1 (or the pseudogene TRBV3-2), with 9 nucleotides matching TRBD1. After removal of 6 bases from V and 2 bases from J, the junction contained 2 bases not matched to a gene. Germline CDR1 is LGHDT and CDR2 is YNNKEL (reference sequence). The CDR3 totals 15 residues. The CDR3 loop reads CASSTGGAGANVLTF. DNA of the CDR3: TGTGCCAGCAGTACAGGGGGCGCTGGGGCCAACGTCCTGACTTTC.

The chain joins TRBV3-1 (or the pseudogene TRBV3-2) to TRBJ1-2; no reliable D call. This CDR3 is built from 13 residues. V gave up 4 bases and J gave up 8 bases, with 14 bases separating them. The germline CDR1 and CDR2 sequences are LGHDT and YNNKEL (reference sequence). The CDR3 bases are TGTGCCAGCAGCCCAACGGGAGAAGGGGGCTACACCTTC. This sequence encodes CASSPTGEGGYTF.

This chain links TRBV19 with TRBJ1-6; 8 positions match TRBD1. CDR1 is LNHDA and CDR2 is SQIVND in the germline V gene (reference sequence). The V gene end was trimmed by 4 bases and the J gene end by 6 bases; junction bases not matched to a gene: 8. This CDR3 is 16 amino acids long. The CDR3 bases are TGTGCCAGTAGTACCCTCTCGGGACAGGCTAATTCACCCCTCCACTTT. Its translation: CASSTLSGQANSPLHF.

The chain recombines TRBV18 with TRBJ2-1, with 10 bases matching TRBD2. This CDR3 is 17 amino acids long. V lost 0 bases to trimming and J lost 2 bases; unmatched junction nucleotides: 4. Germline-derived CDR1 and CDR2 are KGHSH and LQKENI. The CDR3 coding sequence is TGTGCCAGCTCACCACCGCTACTAGCGGGGACCTACAATGAGCAGTTCTTC. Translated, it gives CASSPPLLAGTYNEQFF.

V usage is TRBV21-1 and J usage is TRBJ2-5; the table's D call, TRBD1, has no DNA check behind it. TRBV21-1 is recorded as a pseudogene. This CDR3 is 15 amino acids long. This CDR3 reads CASSARTGGRETQYF. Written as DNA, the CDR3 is TGTGCCAGCAGCGCCCGGACAGGGGGTCGAGAGACCCAGTACTTC.

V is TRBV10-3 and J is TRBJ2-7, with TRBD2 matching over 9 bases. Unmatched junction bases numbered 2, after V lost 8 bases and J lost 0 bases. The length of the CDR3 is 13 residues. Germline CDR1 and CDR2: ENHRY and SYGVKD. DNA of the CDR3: TGTGCCATCGCGGGGGGGAGCTCCTACGAGCAGTACTTC. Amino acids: CAIAGGSSYEQYF.

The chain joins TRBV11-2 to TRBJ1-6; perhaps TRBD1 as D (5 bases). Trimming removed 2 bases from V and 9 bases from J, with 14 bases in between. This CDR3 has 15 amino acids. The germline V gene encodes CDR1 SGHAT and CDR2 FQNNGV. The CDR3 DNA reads TGTGCCAGCAGCTTACCCGGGACTAAGGCTTCACCCCTCCACTTT. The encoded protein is CASSLPGTKASPLHF. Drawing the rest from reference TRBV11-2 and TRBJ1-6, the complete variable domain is EAGVAQSPRYKIIEKRQSVAFWCNPISGHATLYWYQQILGQGPKLLIQFQNNGVVDDSQLPKDRFSAERLKGVDSTLKIQPAKLEDSAVYLCASSLPGTKASPLHFGNGTRLTVT.

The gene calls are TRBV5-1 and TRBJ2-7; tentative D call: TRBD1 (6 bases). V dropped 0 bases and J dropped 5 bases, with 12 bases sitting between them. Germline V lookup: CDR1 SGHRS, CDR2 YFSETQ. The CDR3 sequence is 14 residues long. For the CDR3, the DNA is TGCGCCAGCAGCTTGGGCCCAGGGGCTCACGAGCAGTACTTC. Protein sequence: CASSLGPGAHEQYF.

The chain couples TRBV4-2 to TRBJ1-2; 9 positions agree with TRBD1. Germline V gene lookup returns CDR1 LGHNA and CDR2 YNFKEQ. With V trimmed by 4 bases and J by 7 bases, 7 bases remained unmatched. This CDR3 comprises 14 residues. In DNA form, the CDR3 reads TGTGCCAGCAGCCCGCAGGCGGGACAGGGTGGCTACACCTTC. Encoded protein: CASSPQAGQGGYTF.

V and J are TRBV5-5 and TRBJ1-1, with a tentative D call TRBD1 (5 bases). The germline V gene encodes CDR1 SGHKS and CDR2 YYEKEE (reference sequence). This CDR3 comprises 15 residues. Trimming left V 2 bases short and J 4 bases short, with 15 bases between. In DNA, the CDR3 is TGTGCCAGCAGCTTTTATGGCAGGGTGGCCACTGAAGCTTTCTTT. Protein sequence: CASSFYGRVATEAFF.

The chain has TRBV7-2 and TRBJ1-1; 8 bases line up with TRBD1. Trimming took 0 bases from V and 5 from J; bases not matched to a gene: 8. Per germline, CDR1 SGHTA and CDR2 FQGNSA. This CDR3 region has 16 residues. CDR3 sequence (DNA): TGTGCCAGCAGCTTAGCCCTAGACAGGGGAAGGACTGAAGCTTTCTTT. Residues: CASSLALDRGRTEAFF.

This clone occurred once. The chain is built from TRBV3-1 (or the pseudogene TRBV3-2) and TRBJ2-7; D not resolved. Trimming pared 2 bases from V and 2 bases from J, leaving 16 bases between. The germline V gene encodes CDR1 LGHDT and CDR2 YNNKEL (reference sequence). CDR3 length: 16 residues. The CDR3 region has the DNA TGTGCCAGCAGCCAAAACTTATACGCTGCACCCTACGAGCAGTACTTC. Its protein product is CASSQNLYAAPYEQYF.

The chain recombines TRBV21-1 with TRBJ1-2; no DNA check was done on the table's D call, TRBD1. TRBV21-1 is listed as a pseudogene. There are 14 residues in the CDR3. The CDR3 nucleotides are TGTGCCAGCAGCAGTGTAGGGGAAAGCTATGGCTACACCTTC. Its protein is CASSSVGESYGYTF.

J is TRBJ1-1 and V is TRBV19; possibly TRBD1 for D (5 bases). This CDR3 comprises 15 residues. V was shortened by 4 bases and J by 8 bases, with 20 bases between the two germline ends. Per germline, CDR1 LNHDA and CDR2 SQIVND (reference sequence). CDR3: CASSRPLLRGIEAFF. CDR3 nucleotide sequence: TGTGCCAGTAGTAGACCCTTACTGCGGGGGATCGAAGCTTTCTTT.

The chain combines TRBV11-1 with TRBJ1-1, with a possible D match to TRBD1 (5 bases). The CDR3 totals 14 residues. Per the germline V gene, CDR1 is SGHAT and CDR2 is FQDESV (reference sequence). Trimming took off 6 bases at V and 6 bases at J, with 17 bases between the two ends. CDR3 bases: TGTGCCAGCAGTCAGTTTGGGGGGATTTCTGAAGCTTTCTTT. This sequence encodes CASSQFGGISEAFF.